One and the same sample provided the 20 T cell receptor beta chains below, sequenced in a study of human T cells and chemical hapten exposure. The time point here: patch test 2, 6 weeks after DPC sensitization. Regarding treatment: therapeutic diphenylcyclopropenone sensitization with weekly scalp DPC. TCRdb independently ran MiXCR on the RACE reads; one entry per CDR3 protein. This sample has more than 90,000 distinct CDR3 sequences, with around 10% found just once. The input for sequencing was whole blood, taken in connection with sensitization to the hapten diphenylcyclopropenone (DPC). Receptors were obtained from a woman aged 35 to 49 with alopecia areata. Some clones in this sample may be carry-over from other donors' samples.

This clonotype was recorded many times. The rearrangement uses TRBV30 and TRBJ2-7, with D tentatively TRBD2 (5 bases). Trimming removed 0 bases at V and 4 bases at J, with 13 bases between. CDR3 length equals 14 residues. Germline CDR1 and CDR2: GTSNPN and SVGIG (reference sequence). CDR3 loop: CAWSVYVGEYEQYF. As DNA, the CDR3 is TGTGCCTGGAGTGTATACGTGGGAGAGTACGAGCAGTACTTC.

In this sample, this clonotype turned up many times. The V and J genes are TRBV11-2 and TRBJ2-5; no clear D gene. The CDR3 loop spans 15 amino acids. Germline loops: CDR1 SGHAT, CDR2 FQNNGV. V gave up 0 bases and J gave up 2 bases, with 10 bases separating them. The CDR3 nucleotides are TGTGCCAGCAGCTTAGATCTTTGGAAGCAAGAGACCCAGTACTTC. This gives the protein CASSLDLWKQETQYF.

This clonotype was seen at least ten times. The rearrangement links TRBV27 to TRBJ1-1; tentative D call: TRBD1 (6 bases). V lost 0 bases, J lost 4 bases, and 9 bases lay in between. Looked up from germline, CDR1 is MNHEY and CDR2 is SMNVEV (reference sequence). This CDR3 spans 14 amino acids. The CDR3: CASSLSARGTEAFF. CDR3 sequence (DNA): TGTGCCAGCAGTTTATCGGCCAGGGGCACTGAAGCTTTCTTT.

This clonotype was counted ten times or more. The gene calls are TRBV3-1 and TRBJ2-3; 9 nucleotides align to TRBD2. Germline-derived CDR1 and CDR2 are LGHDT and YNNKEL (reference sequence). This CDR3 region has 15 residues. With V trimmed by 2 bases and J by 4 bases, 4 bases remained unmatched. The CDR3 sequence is CASSQRRGGADTQYF. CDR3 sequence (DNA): TGTGCCAGCAGCCAAAGGCGGGGGGGCGCAGATACGCAGTATTTT.

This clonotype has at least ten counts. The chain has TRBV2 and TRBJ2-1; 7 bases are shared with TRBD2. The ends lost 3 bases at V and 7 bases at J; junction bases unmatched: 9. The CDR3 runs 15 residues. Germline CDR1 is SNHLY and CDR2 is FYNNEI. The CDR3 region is CASSDLSGAGNEQFF. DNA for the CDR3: TGTGCCAGCAGTGATTTAAGCGGGGCGGGGAATGAGCAGTTCTTC. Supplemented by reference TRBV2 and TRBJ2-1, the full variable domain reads EPEVTQTPSHQVTQMGQEVILRCVPISNHLYFYWYRQILGQKVEFLVSFYNNEISEKSEIFDDQFSVERPDGSNFTLKIRSTKLEDSAMYFCASSDLSGAGNEQFFGPGTRLTVL.

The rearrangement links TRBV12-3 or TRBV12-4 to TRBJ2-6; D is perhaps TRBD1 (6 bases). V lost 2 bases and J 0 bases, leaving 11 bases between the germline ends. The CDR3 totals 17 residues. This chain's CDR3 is CASSLRQVNSGANVLTF. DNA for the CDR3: TGTGCCAGCAGTTTAAGACAGGTCAACTCTGGGGCCAACGTCCTGACTTTC.

The CDR3 reads CSAMTGSSSYEQYF. CDR3 in DNA: TGCAGTGCCATGACAGGGTCAAGCTCCTACGAGCAGTACTTC. The chain carries TRBV20-1 and TRBJ2-7, with TRBD1 matching 7 bases. V shed 6 bases, J shed 0 bases, and the junction held 8 bases outside the gene matches. The CDR3 sequence is 14 residues long. Looked up from germline, CDR1 is DFQATT and CDR2 is SNEGSKA (reference sequence).

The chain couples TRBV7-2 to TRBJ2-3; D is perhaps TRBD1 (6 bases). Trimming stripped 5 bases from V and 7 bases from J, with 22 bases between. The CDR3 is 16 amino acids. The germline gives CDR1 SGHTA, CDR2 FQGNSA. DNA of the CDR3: TGTGCCAGCAGCAAGGGGGTTGGCGAGAAGGCATATACGCAGTATTTT. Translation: CASSKGVGEKAYTQYF.

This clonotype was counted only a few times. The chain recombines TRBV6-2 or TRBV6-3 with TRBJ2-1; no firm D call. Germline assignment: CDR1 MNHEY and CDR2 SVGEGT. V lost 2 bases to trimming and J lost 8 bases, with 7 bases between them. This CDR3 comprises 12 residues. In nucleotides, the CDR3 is TGTGCCAGCAGTTACCCCCCGGATGAGCAGTTCTTC. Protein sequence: CASSYPPDEQFF.

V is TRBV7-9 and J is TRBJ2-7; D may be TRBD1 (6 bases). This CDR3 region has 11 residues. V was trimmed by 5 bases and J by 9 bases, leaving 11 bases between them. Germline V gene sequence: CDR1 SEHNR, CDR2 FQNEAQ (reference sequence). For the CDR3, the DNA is TGTGCCAGCAGCGCGACGGACAGGCAGTACTTC. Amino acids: CASSATDRQYF.

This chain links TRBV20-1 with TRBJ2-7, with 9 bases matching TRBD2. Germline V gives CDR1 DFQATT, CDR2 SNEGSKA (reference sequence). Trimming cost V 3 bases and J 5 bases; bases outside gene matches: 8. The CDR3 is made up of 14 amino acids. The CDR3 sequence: CSASPGLAANEQYF. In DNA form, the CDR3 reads TGCAGTGCTAGTCCGGGACTAGCAGCCAACGAGCAGTACTTC.

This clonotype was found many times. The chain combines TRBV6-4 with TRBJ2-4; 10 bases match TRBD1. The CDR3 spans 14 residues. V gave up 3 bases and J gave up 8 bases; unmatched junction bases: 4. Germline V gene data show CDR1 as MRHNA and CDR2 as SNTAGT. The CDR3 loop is CASSEGQGGYIQYF. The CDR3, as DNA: TGTGCCAGCAGTGAAGGACAGGGGGGATACATTCAGTACTTC.

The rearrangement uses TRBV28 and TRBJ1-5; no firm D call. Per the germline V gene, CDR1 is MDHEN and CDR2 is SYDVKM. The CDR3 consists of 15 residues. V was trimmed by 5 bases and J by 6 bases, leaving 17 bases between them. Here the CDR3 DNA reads TGTGCCAGCAGTCTCCGGGTAGGGTCCGGTCAGCCCCAGCATTTT. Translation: CASSLRVGSGQPQHF.

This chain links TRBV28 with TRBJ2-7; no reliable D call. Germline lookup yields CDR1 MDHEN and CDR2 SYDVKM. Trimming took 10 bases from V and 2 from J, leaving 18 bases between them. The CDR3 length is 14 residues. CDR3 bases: TGTGCCACAGCAGTAGTGTCGGTAGCCTACGAGCAGTACTTC. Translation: CATAVVSVAYEQYF.

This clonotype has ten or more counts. The DNA of the CDR3 is TGTGCCAGCAGCTCCGGACAACCTAAGTCCTACGAGCAGTACTTC. This translates into CASSSGQPKSYEQYF. This chain joins TRBV7-9 and TRBJ2-7, with D possibly TRBD1 on 5 matching bases. Germline-derived CDR1 and CDR2 are SEHNR and FQNEAQ (reference sequence). Deletions cut 4 bases from V and 1 base from J, with 14 bases between. This CDR3 region has 15 residues.

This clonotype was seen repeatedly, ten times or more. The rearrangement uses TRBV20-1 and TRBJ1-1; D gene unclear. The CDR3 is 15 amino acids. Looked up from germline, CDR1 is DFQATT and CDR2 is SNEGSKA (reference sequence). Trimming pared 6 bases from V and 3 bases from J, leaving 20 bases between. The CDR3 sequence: CSADDYEAFDTEAFF. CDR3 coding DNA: TGCAGTGCGGATGATTATGAAGCCTTCGACACTGAAGCTTTCTTT.

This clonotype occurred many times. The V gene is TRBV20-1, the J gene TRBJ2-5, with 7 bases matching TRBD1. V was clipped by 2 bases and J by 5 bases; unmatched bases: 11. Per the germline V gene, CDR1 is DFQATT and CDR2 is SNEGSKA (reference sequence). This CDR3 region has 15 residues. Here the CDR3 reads CSARTGTARGETQYF. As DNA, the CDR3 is TGCAGTGCTAGAACCGGGACAGCCAGGGGGGAGACCCAGTACTTC.

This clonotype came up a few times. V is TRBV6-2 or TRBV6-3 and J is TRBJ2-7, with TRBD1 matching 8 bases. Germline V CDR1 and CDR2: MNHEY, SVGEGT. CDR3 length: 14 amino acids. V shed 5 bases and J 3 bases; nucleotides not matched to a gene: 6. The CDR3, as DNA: TGTGCCAGCAGTCAACCCGGGACAGGCTACGAGCAGTACTTC. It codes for CASSQPGTGYEQYF.

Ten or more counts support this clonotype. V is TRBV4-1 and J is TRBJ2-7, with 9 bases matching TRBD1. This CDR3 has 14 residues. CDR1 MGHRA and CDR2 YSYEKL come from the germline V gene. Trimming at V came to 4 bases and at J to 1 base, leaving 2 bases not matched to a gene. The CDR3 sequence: CASSLGTGSYEQYF. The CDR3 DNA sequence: TGCGCCAGCAGCCTGGGGACAGGGTCCTACGAGCAGTACTTC.

CDR3 coding DNA: TGCAGTGCTACACAACGGGACAGGGGTTACGAGCAGTACTTC. It yields the protein CSATQRDRGYEQYF. The chain uses TRBV20-1 and TRBJ2-7, with TRBD1 matching over 10 bases. V gave up 4 bases and J gave up 4 bases; unmatched junction bases: 7. Germline values: CDR1 DFQATT, CDR2 SNEGSKA (reference sequence). CDR3 length: 14 amino acids.